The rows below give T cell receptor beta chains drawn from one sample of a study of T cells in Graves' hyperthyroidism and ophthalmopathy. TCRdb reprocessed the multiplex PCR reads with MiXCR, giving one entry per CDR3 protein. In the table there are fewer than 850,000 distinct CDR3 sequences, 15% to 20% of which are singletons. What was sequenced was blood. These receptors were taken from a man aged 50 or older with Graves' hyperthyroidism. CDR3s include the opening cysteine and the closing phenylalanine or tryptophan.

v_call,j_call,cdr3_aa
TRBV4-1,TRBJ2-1,CASSQAGNEQFF
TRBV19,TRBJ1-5,CASSIWSSNQPQHF
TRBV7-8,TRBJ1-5,CASSGEGASNQPQHF
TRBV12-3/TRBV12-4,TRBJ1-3,CASSLAAGGSGNTIYF
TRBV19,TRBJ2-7,CASTAGTGVSYEQYF
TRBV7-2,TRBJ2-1,CASSPAVTSYNEQFF
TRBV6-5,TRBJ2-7,CASSYRGKTYEQYF
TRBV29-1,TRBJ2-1,CSGDRAGYNEQFF
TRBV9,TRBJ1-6,CASSPIPGMSNSPLHF
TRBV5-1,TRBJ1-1,CASSPDRGREAEAFF
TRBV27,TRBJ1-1,CASSLQGANTEAFF
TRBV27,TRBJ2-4,CASRGVKNIQYF
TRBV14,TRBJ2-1,CASRSGTGGNEQFF
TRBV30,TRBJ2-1,CAWSVGSGRADEQFF
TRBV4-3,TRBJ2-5,CASSQGEQETQYF
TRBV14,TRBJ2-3,CASSHIKADTQYF
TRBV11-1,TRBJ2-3,CASSLEGTSGTGSDTQYF
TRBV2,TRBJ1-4,CASSEGTGGFEKLFF
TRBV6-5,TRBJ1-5,CASSYSIGPNRNQPQHF
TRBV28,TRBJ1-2,CASSPGHGNGYTF
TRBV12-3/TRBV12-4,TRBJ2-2,CALGQGTGELFF
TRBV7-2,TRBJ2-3,CASSFYLAGTDTQYF
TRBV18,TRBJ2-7,CASSPPYIQAPNYEQYF
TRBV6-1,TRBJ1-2,CASTLQGAFSYGYTF
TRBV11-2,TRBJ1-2,CASSLVRQHRDYGYTF
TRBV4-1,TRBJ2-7,CASKMAGGSYEQYF
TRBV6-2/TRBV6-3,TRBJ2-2,CASSWLRTGELFF
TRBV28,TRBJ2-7,CASSLRQAPYEQYF
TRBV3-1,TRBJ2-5,CATRLAGVETQYF
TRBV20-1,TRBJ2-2,CSALDGNTGELFF
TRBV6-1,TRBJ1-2,CASSEAGDINYGYTF
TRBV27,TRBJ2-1,CAGSLYRGVDEQFF
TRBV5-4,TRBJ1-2,CASSLEGYGDGYTF
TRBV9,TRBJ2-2,CASSGRLARTPGELFF
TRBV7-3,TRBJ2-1,CASSLPLATSYNEQFF
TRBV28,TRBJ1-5,CASRILGINQPQHF
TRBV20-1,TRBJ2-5,CSAEAGGVGETQYF
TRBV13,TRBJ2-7,CASSQTGRRYYEQYF
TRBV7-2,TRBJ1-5,CASSRGQVANQPQHF
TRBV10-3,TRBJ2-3,CAISESVGGGTDTQCF
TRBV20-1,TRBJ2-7,CSASKLASHEQYF
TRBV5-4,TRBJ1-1,CASSLGGRGHRNTEAFF
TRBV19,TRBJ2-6,CASTIRALSSGANVLTF
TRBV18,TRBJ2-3,CASSPRALGLADLTDTQYF
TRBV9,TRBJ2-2,CASSPFPGLASGELFF
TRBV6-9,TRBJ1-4,CASSFLTGPNEKLLF
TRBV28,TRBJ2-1,CASSLAGVNSYNEQFF
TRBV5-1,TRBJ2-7,CASSLVRQGHEQYF
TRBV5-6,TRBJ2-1,CASSHRTSGSFYNEQFF
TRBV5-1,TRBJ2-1,CASSREDGRRNNEQFF
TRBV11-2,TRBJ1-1,CASSQDSPNTEAFF
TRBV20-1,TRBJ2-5,CSAVPGEWTSGNQETQYF